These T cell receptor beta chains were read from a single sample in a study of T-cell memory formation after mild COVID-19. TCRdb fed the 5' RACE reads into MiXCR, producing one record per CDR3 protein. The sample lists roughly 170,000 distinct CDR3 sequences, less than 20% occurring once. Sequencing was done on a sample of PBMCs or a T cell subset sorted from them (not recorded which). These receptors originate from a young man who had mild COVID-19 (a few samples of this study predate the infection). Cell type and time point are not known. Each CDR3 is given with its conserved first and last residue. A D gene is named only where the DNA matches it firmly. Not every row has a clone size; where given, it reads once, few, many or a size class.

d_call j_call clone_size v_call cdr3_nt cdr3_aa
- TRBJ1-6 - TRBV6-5 TGTGCCAGCAGTGCAGGAAATAATTCACCCCTCCACTTT CASSAGNNSPLHF
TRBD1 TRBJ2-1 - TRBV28 TGTGCCAGCAGCCTTCCGGGACAGGGGAACAATGAGCAGTTCTTC CASSLPGQGNNEQFF
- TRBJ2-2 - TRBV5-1 TGCGCCAGCAGCTTGTTTAGGAACACCGGGGAGCTGTTTTTT CASSLFRNTGELFF
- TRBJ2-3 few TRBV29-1 TGCAGCGTACAACAGGGTGGGGGCACAGATACGCAGTATTTT CSVQQGGGTDTQYF
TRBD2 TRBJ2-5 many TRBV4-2 TGTGCCAGCAGCCCCGGACTAGCGGGCCTTTCGGAGACCCAGTACTTC CASSPGLAGLSETQYF
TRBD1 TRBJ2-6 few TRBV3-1 TGTGCCAGCAGCCCCGCGACAGGGGAGGTCGTCCTGACTTTC CASSPATGEVVLTF
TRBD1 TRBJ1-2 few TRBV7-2 TGTGCCAGCAGCTTAGCCTGGGACAGACTGGGGGGCTACACCTTC CASSLAWDRLGGYTF
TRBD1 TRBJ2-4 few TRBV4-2 TGTGCCAGCAGCCATAGACAGGGGGTAGGAGACATTCAGTACTTC CASSHRQGVGDIQYF
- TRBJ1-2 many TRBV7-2 TGTGCCAGCAGCTTAAGGGACAAAAACTATGGCTACACCTTC CASSLRDKNYGYTF
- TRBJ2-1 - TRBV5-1 TGCGCCAGCAGCTCCGGACAGACCATACACAATGAGCAGTTCTTC CASSSGQTIHNEQFF
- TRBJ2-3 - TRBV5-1 TGCGCCAGCAGCTTGGTACGGGCAAGCACAGATACGCAGTATTTT CASSLVRASTDTQYF
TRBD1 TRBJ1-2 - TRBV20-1 TGCAGTGCTGGGACAGATAACTATGGCTACACCTTC CSAGTDNYGYTF
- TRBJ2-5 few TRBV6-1 TGTGCCAGCAGTGAGATGCACCAAGAGACCCAGTACTTC CASSEMHQETQYF
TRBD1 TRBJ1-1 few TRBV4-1 TGCGCCAGCAGCCAAGAGGGACAGGGACAGAACACTGAAGCTTTCTTT CASSQEGQGQNTEAFF
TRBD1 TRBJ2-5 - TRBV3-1 TGTGCCAGCACCCGATTTGAGGGGGCAGAGACCCAGTACTTC CASTRFEGAETQYF
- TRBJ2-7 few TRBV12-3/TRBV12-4 TGTGCCAGCAGTTCCCACCAGACAGCGACCTACGAGCAGTACTTC CASSSHQTATYEQYF
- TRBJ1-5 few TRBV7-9 TGTGCCAGCAGCGTAACCCGGAATCAGCCCCAGCATTTT CASSVTRNQPQHF
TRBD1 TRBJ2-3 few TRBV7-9 TGTGCCAGCAGCCCAGGGGGCGGATGGACAGATACGCAGTATTTT CASSPGGGWTDTQYF
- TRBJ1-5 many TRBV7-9 TGTGCCAGCAGCTTAGTTACCCCGGGCCTCGGCAATCAGCCCCAGCATTTT CASSLVTPGLGNQPQHF
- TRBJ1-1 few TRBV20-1 TGCAGTGCTAGAGATCCCAAGGTTGCCACTGAAGCTTTCTTT CSARDPKVATEAFF
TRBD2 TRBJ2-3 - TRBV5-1 TGCGCCAGCAGGAGCTCTAGCGGGCTCAGCACAGATACGCAGTATTTT CASRSSSGLSTDTQYF
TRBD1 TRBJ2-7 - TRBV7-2 TGTGCCAGCAGCCCCTGGGACAGGGTCCACGAGCAGTACTTC CASSPWDRVHEQYF
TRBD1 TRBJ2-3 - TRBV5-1 TGCGCCAGCAGGGGACAGGGAAGCACAGATACGCAGTATTTT CASRGQGSTDTQYF
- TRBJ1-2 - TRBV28 TGTGCCAGCAGCTCCCCCGGAAAAGGCTACACCTTC CASSSPGKGYTF
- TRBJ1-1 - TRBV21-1 TGTGCCAGCACCCCTGGGAAGGGGGCGAAAGGAAGCGCGGAAGCTTTCTTT CASTPGKGAKGSAEAFF
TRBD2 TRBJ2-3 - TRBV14 TGTGCCAGCAGCCCGGGACTAGCGGGGCACACAGATACGCAGTATTTT CASSPGLAGHTDTQYF
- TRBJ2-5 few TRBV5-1 TGCGCCAGCAGCTTGGGGGCGGCCAGCCTATTGGAGACCCAGTACTTC CASSLGAASLLETQYF
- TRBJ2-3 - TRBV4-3 TGCGCCAGCAGCCTACGCAGCCGGAGGGCAGATACGCAGTATTTT CASSLRSRRADTQYF
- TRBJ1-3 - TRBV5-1 TGCGCCAGCAGCGACCGGGACGGAAACACCATATATTTT CASSDRDGNTIYF
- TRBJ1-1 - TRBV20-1 TGCAGTGCTAGACAGGACAGAGGGGCAGCTTTCTTT CSARQDRGAAFF
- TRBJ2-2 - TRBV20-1 TGCAGTGCTAGAGATCGGAGGGGGGGGCACGGGGAGCTGTTTTTT CSARDRRGGHGELFF
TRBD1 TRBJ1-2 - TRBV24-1 TGTGCCACCGGAACAGGGGACTTCGGCTATGGCTACACCTTC CATGTGDFGYGYTF
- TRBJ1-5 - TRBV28 TGTGCCAGCAGGGAGAGAAAGGGGTTCTGGGACAATCAGCCCCAGCATTTT CASRERKGFWDNQPQHF
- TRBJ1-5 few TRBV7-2 TGTGCCAGCAGTCCAGGGGACTATCAGCAGCCCCAGCATTTT CASSPGDYQQPQHF
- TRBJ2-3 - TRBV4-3 TGCGCCAGCAGCCAAGACCTCCGCACAGATACGCAGTATTTT CASSQDLRTDTQYF
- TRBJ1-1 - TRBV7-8 TGTGCCAGCAGTTCGGCCCTAGCATTCGAGGCGGGGGGGCTGAACACTGAAGCTTTCTTT CASSSALAFEAGGLNTEAFF
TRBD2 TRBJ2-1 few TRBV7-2 TGTGCCAGCAGCTTACGGACTAGCGGAGAGCAGTTCTTC CASSLRTSGEQFF
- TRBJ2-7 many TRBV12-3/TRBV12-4 TGTGCCAGCAAAATTCTAGGCCTGCCCGAGCAGTACTTC CASKILGLPEQYF
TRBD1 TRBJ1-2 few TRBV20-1 TGCAGTGCTAGTCTCCCCGGACAGGGCGGATTGGGCTACACCTTC CSASLPGQGGLGYTF
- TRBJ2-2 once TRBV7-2 TGTGCCAGCAGCCCCCGGGGGAGCGGAACCGGGGAGCTGTTTTTT CASSPRGSGTGELFF
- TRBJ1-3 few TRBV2 TGTGCCAGCAGTGCGAATCAGGGCTCTGGAAACACCATATATTTT CASSANQGSGNTIYF
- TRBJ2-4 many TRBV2 TGTGCCAGCAGGCGGGCCAAAAACATTCAGTACTTC CASRRAKNIQYF
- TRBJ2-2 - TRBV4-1 TGCGCCAGCAGCCAAGTCCCCGGCGCCGGGGAGCTGTTTTTT CASSQVPGAGELFF
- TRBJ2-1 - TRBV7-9 TGTGCCAGCAGCCCGTCCAGCAACTATGAGCAGTTCTTC CASSPSSNYEQFF
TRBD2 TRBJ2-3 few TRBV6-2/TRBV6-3 TGTGCCAGCACCCGACTAGCGGGGTTGAGGGATACGCAGTATTTT CASTRLAGLRDTQYF
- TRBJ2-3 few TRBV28 TGTGCCAGCGGCCTCGAGGGGCCTCGGGAAACGCAGTATTTT CASGLEGPRETQYF
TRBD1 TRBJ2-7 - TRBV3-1 TGTGCCAGCAGACCGACAGGGGGGCAGGGAAGCGAGCAGTACTTC CASRPTGGQGSEQYF
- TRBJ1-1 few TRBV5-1 TGCGCCAGCAGCCCCTCTGGACTGAAGAACACTGAAGCTTTCTTT CASSPSGLKNTEAFF
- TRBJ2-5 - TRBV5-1 TGCGCCAGCAGCTTGCGAGCGGCGGAGACCCAGTACTTC CASSLRAAETQYF
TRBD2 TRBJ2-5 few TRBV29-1 TGCAGCGGTGCGGGAGGGGGCCCCGAGACCCAGTACTTC CSGAGGGPETQYF
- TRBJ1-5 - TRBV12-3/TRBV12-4 TGTGCCAGCACTTTCGGCAATCAGCCCCAGCATTTT CASTFGNQPQHF
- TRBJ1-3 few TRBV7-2 TGTGCCAGCAGCTTCCAGGGGTCTGGAAACACCATATATTTT CASSFQGSGNTIYF
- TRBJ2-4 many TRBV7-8 TGTGCCAGCAGTGGCCCTCGCCTAGCCAAAAACATTCAGTACTTC CASSGPRLAKNIQYF
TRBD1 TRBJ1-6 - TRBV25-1 TGTGCCAGCACAGACAGGGGGGATTCACCCCTCCACTTT CASTDRGDSPLHF